This TCR beta chain was captured in a study of blood T cells in healthy people across ages. After removal of 4 bases from V and 8 bases from J, the junction contained 8 bases not matched to a gene. From germline, CDR1 is LNHDA and CDR2 SQIVND (reference sequence). This CDR3 spans 14 amino acids. A second PCR, run for roughly 7 to 12 cycles, used a sample-barcoded 5' primer plus a J-beta primer mix. One entry per CDR3 protein results from TCRdb running MiXCR on the 5' RACE reads. The table includes 1.5 million to 2 million distinct CDR3 sequences, about 30% detected once. Sequencing was performed on blood. This clonotype was obtained from a woman in her 30s in good health. The V and J genes are TRBV19 and TRBJ1-2; 9 bases agree with TRBD1. The CDR3 DNA sequence: TGTGCCAGTAGTACAGGGACAGGGTCTTACGGCTACACCTTC. As protein: CASSTGTGSYGYTF.